These 13 T cell receptor beta chains share one sample of origin, sequenced in a study of shared clonotypes between healthy human individuals. Using immunoSEQ multiplex PCR, the repertoire was profiled, and TCRdb retains in-frame clones only, with some absent. This repertoire shows over a million clones, over 95% found once; its top ten account for approximately 1.2%. The sequenced sample was naive CD4+ T cells sorted from blood. Indicated subset: CD45RA+ positively selected. Source of these receptors: a man aged 30-40 years in good health.

The chain recombines TRBV7-8 with TRBJ2-7; 8 positions match TRBD2. Germline V gives CDR1 SGHVS, CDR2 FQNEAQ. CDR3 size: 14 residues. Trimming removed 10 bases from V and 6 bases from J; junction bases left unmatched: 14. CDR3 amino acids: CATGGAGPFTEQYF. DNA of the CDR3: TGTGCCACCGGGGGGGCGGGACCCTTCACCGAGCAGTACTTC.

This clone was seen once. This chain links TRBV11-3 with TRBJ2-2; D is unclear. The CDR3 runs 18 residues. Trimming left V 0 bases short and J 1 base short, with 15 bases between. Germline V gene lookup returns CDR1 SGHNT and CDR2 YENEEA. The DNA of the CDR3 is TGTGCCAGCAGCTTAGACCTCCTGGGATCCCAGAACACCGGGGAGCTGTTTTTT. Encoded protein: CASSLDLLGSQNTGELFF.

The chain joins TRBV5-4 to TRBJ2-1; 12 bases map to TRBD1. V trimming: 4 bases; J trimming: 0 bases; junction bases outside the gene matches: 11. The length of the CDR3 is 19 residues. In germline, CDR1 is SGHNT, CDR2 YYREEE (reference sequence). The chain's CDR3 is CASSRRGQGAGSSYNEQFF. DNA for the CDR3: TGTGCCAGCAGCCGAAGGGGACAGGGGGCGGGAAGCTCCTACAATGAGCAGTTCTTC.

This chain uses TRBV5-1 with TRBJ2-3; 11 bases agree with TRBD1. The CDR3 runs 15 residues. After removal of 7 bases from V and 6 bases from J, the junction contained 10 bases not matched to a gene. The germline V gene encodes CDR1 SGHRS and CDR2 YFSETQ. CDR3 in DNA: TGCGCCAGCGGGGACCCGGGACAGGGGGTTGATACGCAGTATTTT. Its translation is CASGDPGQGVDTQYF.

V is TRBV11-3 and J is TRBJ2-1, with D unclear. V was pared by 7 bases and J by 3 bases, with 1 base between. This CDR3 spans 10 amino acids. CDR1 is SGHNT, CDR2 YENEEA, per germline. CDR3 region: CASNYNEQFF. The CDR3 DNA sequence: TGTGCCAGCAACTACAATGAGCAGTTCTTC.

The chain uses TRBV5-1 and TRBJ1-4, with a tentative D call TRBD1 (6 bases). The germline gives CDR1 SGHRS, CDR2 YFSETQ. The germline V and J ends were trimmed by 0 bases and 8 bases, with 17 bases remaining between them. CDR3 length equals 16 residues. CDR3 sequence: CASSLGAQGLGEKLFF. As DNA, the CDR3 is TGCGCCAGCAGCTTGGGAGCACAGGGTTTGGGCGAAAAACTGTTTTTT. The variable domain in full, with the rest retrieved from reference TRBV5-1 and TRBJ1-4, is KAGVTQTPRYLIKTRGQQVTLSCSPISGHRSVSWYQQTPGQGLQFLFEYFSETQRNKGNFPGRFSGRQFSNSRSEMNVSTLELGDSALYLCASSLGAQGLGEKLFFGSGTQLSVL.

The chain is built from TRBV6-5 and TRBJ1-5; D is unclear. Germline V gives CDR1 MNHEY, CDR2 SVGAGI. The CDR3 consists of 13 residues. Trimming took 6 bases from V and 8 from J, leaving 14 bases between them. The CDR3 bases are TGTGCCAGCAGCATAAGACGTTTGGAGCCCCAGCATTTT. Protein: CASSIRRLEPQHF.

This clone has just a few counts. This chain connects TRBV4-2 to TRBJ1-1; D unresolved. V was pared by 4 bases and J by 6 bases, with 12 bases between. Germline V gives CDR1 LGHNA, CDR2 YNFKEQ. This CDR3 contains 13 residues. The chain's CDR3 is CASSRTHHSEAFF. The CDR3 DNA is TGTGCCAGCAGCCGTACACACCACTCTGAAGCTTTCTTT.

The chain carries TRBV29-1 and TRBJ2-7; 11 nucleotides line up with TRBD1. The CDR3 has 12 residues. V lost 7 bases and J lost 3; bases outside the gene matches: 2. CDR1 is SQVTM and CDR2 is ANQGSEA in the germline V gene. The CDR3 DNA follows: TGCAGCGGCGGGACAGGGGGCTACGAGCAGTACTTC. As protein: CSGGTGGYEQYF.

The J gene is TRBJ2-2, the V gene TRBV5-4; maybe TRBD1 (5 bases). Germline CDR1 is SGHNT and CDR2 is YYREEE (reference sequence). V dropped 3 bases and J dropped 0 bases, with 21 bases sitting between them. The CDR3 is 19 residues long. The CDR3 protein is CASSSKEIKGLTNTGELFF. The CDR3 DNA sequence: TGTGCCAGCAGCTCCAAAGAGATTAAGGGGCTAACGAACACCGGGGAGCTGTTTTTT.

The V call is TRBV5-1, the J call TRBJ2-1; 10 bases align to TRBD2. The CDR3 totals 18 residues. With V trimmed by 0 bases and J by 4 bases, 10 bases remained unmatched. The germline V gene has CDR1 SGHRS and CDR2 YFSETQ. The CDR3, as DNA: TGCGCCAGCAGCTTGGCCGCCTACACAGCGGGAGGGTACAATGAGCAGTTCTTC. Translating gives CASSLAAYTAGGYNEQFF.

The J gene is TRBJ2-3, the V gene TRBV9, with TRBD2 as a possible D gene (5 bases). CDR1 SGDLS and CDR2 YYNGEE come from the germline V gene. Trimming stripped 2 bases from V and 3 bases from J, with 16 bases between. The CDR3 is 16 amino acids. The CDR3 sequence is CASSVISGGGTDTQYF. CDR3 in DNA: TGTGCCAGCAGCGTTATATCCGGAGGTGGGACAGATACGCAGTATTTT.

The chain uses TRBV2 and TRBJ2-7; D gene ambiguous. The CDR3 sequence is 11 residues long. Trimming stripped 8 bases from V and 7 bases from J, with 12 bases between. Germline loops: CDR1 SNHLY, CDR2 FYNNEI. The CDR3 reads CASSSLGEQYF. CDR3 bases: TGTGCCAGCTCTTCACTGGGAGAGCAGTACTTC.